This T cell receptor (beta chain) was identified during a study of T cell responses to AZD1222 COVID-19 vaccine. The wider study: Pooled in the analysis were second doses at about 4 or about 12 weeks.

Notes on the study in general: Most donors were white British, females outnumbered males, and clonal diversity was possibly underestimated. As reported, nearly half of all spike-specific TCRs target variant regions that are unmutated.

As regards this clone: Its antigen is unidentified.

This table comes from immunoSEQ multiplex PCR, and its TCRdb copy is limited to in-frame clones, with some not included. Of 90,000 to 95,000 clones in the sample, about 89% were seen once. This CDR3 is built from 13 residues. Per germline, CDR1 MNHNS and CDR2 SASEGT. V lost 1 base, J lost 6 bases, and 10 bases lay in between. The rearrangement uses TRBV6-1 and TRBJ2-7; D gene unclear. The receptor was derived from an adult in good health. The sample consisted of peripheral blood, taken on day 0 of AZD1222 vaccination. The DNA for the CDR3 is TGTGCCAGCAGTGAAGGTCCACGGGTCGAGCAGTACTTC. This sequence encodes CASSEGPRVEQYF.